These T cell receptor beta chains were read from a single sample in a study of blood T cell repertoires in COVID-19. Assay used: immunoSEQ multiplex PCR; TCRdb lists only in-frame clones, some missing. The sample records 350,000 to 550,000 clones, nearly 90% being singletons. The sample comprised PBMCs or T cells enriched from blood (not recorded which). The receptors were gathered from a woman between 18 and 30 years old with acute COVID-19. The CDR3 runs from the conserved cysteine through the conserved F or W. D genes are given only for firm matches. Clone size is shown for a subset of rows, as once, few, many or a class of expanded clone.

.,TRBJ2-5,.,TRBV30,CACYFQETQYF,TGTGCCTGCTACTTCCAAGAGACCCAGTACTTC
TRBD1,TRBJ1-4,.,TRBV15,CATSRPGQGREKLFF,TGTGCCACCAGCAGACCGGGACAGGGGCGTGAAAAACTGTTTTTT
.,TRBJ1-2,.,TRBV5-1,CASSTDSAANYGYTF,TGCGCCAGCAGCACGGACAGCGCCGCAAACTATGGCTACACCTTC
TRBD2,TRBJ2-5,.,TRBV10-3,CAISGGLAGGYQEETQYF,TGTGCCATCAGTGGGGGACTAGCGGGAGGATACCAAGAAGAGACCCAGTACTTC
.,TRBJ2-1,.,TRBV7-2,CASSLIGGSYNEQFF,TGTGCCAGCAGCTTAATAGGAGGGTCCTACAATGAGCAGTTCTTC
.,TRBJ1-5,.,TRBV5-1,CASSLDRDQPQHF,TGCGCCAGCAGCTTGGACAGAGATCAGCCCCAGCATTTT
.,TRBJ1-4,once,TRBV18,CASSPPMQGTEKLFF,TGTGCCAGCTCACCACCTATGCAGGGGACTGAAAAACTGTTTTTT
TRBD2,TRBJ2-1,.,TRBV7-9,CASSLSQRGGRVVYNEQFF,TGTGCCAGCAGCTTATCCCAGCGGGGGGGAAGAGTTGTTTACAATGAGCAGTTCTTC
.,TRBJ1-1,few,TRBV5-1,CASRTSRNTEAFF,TGCGCCAGCAGGACATCACGGAACACTGAAGCTTTCTTT
.,TRBJ1-2,.,TRBV25-1,CASSRRSYGYTF,TGTGCCAGCAGTCGTCGTTCCTATGGCTACACCTTC